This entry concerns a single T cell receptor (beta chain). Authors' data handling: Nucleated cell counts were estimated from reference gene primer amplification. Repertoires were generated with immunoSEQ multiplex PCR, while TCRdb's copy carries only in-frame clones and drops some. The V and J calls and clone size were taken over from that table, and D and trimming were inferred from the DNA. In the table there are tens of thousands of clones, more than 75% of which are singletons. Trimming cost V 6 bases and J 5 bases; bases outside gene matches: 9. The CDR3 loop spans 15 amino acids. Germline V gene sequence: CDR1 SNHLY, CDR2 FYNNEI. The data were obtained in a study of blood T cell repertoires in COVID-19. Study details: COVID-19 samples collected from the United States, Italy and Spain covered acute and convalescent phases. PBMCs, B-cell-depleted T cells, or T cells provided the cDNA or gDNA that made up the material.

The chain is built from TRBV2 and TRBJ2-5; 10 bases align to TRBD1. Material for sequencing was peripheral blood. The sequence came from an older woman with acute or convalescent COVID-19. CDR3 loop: CASRRQGAFEETQYF. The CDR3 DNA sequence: TGTGCCAGCAGGAGACAGGGGGCGTTTGAGGAGACCCAGTACTTC. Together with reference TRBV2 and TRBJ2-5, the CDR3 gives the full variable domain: EPEVTQTPSHQVTQMGQEVILRCVPISNHLYFYWYRQILGQKVEFLVSFYNNEISEKSEIFDDQFSVERPDGSNFTLKIRSTKLEDSAMYFCASRRQGAFEETQYFGPGTRLLVL.